The 28 T cell receptor beta chains below come from one sample, sequenced in a study of cytotoxic CD8 clonotypes in ibrutinib-treated CLL. TCRdb's copy holds only in-frame clones and misses some; the assay was immunoSEQ multiplex PCR. The repertoire holds roughly 47,000 clones, with approximately 50% as singletons. Sample: PBMCs, taken after 12 months of ibrutinib treatment. All receptors derive from a human donor with chronic lymphocytic leukemia.

The chain carries TRBV10-3 and TRBJ2-7; D gene ambiguous. The germline CDR1 and CDR2 sequences are ENHRY and SYGVKD. CDR3 length: 12 amino acids. V dropped 5 bases and J dropped 4 bases, with 9 bases sitting between them. The CDR3 reads CAISQAGYEQYF. The CDR3 nucleotides are TGTGCCATCAGTCAGGCTGGGTACGAGCAGTACTTC.

In this sample, this clone turned up many times. This chain links TRBV5-5 with TRBJ2-7, with a tentative D call TRBD2 (5 bases). V was cut by 6 bases and J by 0 bases, with 13 bases left in between. CDR1 is SGHKS, CDR2 YYEKEE, per germline (reference sequence). The CDR3 is made up of 14 amino acids. In nucleotides, the CDR3 is TGTGCCAGCACTCCGGGCGGGCCCTCCTACGAGCAGTACTTC. This codes for CASTPGGPSYEQYF. Filled out from reference TRBV5-5 and TRBJ2-7, the complete variable domain reads DAGVTQSPTHLIKTRGQQVTLRCSPISGHKSVSWYQQVLGQGPQFIFQYYEKEERGRGNFPDRFSARQFPNYSSELNVNALLLGDSALYLCASTPGGPSYEQYFGPGTRLTVT.

The chain couples TRBV28 to TRBJ1-4; TRBD1 matches 9 bases. The CDR3 length is 17 residues. CDR1 MDHEN and CDR2 SYDVKM come from the germline V gene. J lost 4 bases, V lost 9 bases, and 15 bases had no gene match. CDR3 sequence (DNA): TGTGCCAGTTATTCCGGGACAGGGAGTATGGGTAATGAAAAACTGTTTTTT. Its translation is CASYSGTGSMGNEKLFF.

By share, this clone counts as medium-sized. This chain uses TRBV29-1 with TRBJ2-7, with D possibly being TRBD1 (6 bases). The V and J ends lost 5 bases and 6 bases respectively, with 11 bases between them. Germline-derived CDR1 and CDR2 are SQVTM and ANQGSEA. CDR3 size: 11 residues. In DNA form, the CDR3 reads TGCAGCGTTCAACAGGGTGGCGAGCAGTACTTC. Translating gives CSVQQGGEQYF.

In its sample, this clone was seen many times. This chain joins TRBV28 and TRBJ2-7, with 10 bases fitting TRBD2. The CDR3 has 15 amino acids. The V gene's germline CDR1 is MDHEN and CDR2 SYDVKM. The V and J ends lost 4 bases and 6 bases, in that order; junction bases with no gene match: 9. This CDR3 is CASSSSGTSVGEQYF. The CDR3 DNA follows: TGTGCCAGCAGTTCGAGCGGGACTAGCGTCGGCGAGCAGTACTTC.

The V call is TRBV20-1, the J call TRBJ2-7, with a tentative D call TRBD2 (7 bases). Germline values: CDR1 DFQATT, CDR2 SNEGSKA (reference sequence). Trimming cost V 3 bases and J 6 bases, with 9 bases left between them. The CDR3 runs 11 residues. The CDR3 reads CSARRGGEQYF. In DNA form, the CDR3 reads TGCAGTGCTAGGAGGGGGGGCGAGCAGTACTTC.

This sequence joins TRBV5-1 and TRBJ2-5; 13 positions agree with TRBD2. J was trimmed by 1 base and V by 4 bases; bases with no gene match: 10. The CDR3 is 18 residues long. The germline gives CDR1 SGHRS, CDR2 YFSETQ. CDR3 residues: CASSPTSGRPSLQETQYF. The CDR3 DNA follows: TGCGCCAGCAGCCCGACTAGCGGGAGGCCCTCCCTCCAAGAGACCCAGTACTTC. The whole variable domain, remainder taken from reference TRBV5-1 and TRBJ2-5, is KAGVTQTPRYLIKTRGQQVTLSCSPISGHRSVSWYQQTPGQGLQFLFEYFSETQRNKGNFPGRFSGRQFSNSRSEMNVSTLELGDSALYLCASSPTSGRPSLQETQYFGPGTRLLVL.

The chain recombines TRBV5-4 with TRBJ2-2; 8 positions match TRBD1. CDR3 size: 17 residues. The germline CDR1 and CDR2 sequences are SGHNT and YYREEE (reference sequence). V was clipped by 3 bases and J by 2 bases; unmatched bases: 9. This chain's CDR3 is CASSSSDRGGNTGELFF. CDR3 bases: TGTGCCAGCAGCTCAAGTGACAGGGGAGGAAACACCGGGGAGCTGTTTTTT. The full variable domain, rest sourced from reference TRBV5-4 and TRBJ2-2, is ETGVTQSPTHLIKTRGQQVTLRCSSQSGHNTVSWYQQALGQGPQFIFQYYREEENGRGNFPPRFSGLQFPNYSSELNVNALELDDSALYLCASSSSDRGGNTGELFFGEGSRLTVL.

V and J are TRBV9 and TRBJ1-4; perhaps TRBD1 as D (6 bases). V lost 0 bases, J lost 2 bases, and 11 bases lay in between. Per germline, CDR1 SGDLS and CDR2 YYNGEE. The CDR3 runs 16 residues. The DNA of the CDR3 is TGTGCCAGCAGCGTAGGGGGGGCAAGGACTAATGAAAAACTGTTTTTT. Residues: CASSVGGARTNEKLFF.

This chain links TRBV5-3 with TRBJ2-3; 7 bases agree with TRBD1. TRBV5-3 is labeled an ORF, and its function is uncertain. The CDR3 loop spans 16 amino acids. The V and J ends lost 2 bases and 4 bases, in that order; junction bases with no gene match: 10. CDR3: CARSFLQGEHPDTQYF. The CDR3 DNA is TGTGCCAGAAGCTTCTTGCAGGGGGAGCACCCAGATACGCAGTATTTT.

This clone was picked up many times. The DNA for the CDR3 is TGTGCCAGCAGTGAAGCGACTAGCGGGAGGGCCAGTGAGCAGTTCTTC. Translated: CASSEATSGRASEQFF. V and J are TRBV6-1 and TRBJ2-1, with 14 bases matching TRBD2. CDR3 size: 16 residues. Germline V gives CDR1 MNHNS, CDR2 SASEGT. Unmatched junction bases numbered 4, after V lost 0 bases and J lost 9 bases.

V gene TRBV9 combines with J gene TRBJ2-7, with 8 bases matching TRBD1. The J segment lost 5 bases and the V segment lost 1 base, leaving 8 bases of the junction unmatched. Germline V gene lookup returns CDR1 SGDLS and CDR2 YYNGEE. The CDR3 runs 15 residues. For the CDR3, the DNA is TGTGCCAGCAGCGTAAGCGGACAGGGAAGCCACGAGCAGTACTTC. Its translation: CASSVSGQGSHEQYF.

The rearrangement links TRBV29-1 to TRBJ1-5; TRBD1 matches at 7 bases. CDR3 length: 14 residues. The J segment lost 1 base and the V segment lost 7 bases, leaving 7 bases of the junction unmatched. CDR1 and CDR2 from the germline V gene are SQVTM and ANQGSEA. The CDR3 here is CSAKSGGSNQPQHF. Written as DNA, the CDR3 is TGCAGCGCCAAGTCAGGGGGAAGCAATCAGCCCCAGCATTTT.

This clone was observed a handful of times. The chain carries TRBV2 and TRBJ1-3; D unclear. Germline assignment: CDR1 SNHLY and CDR2 FYNNEI. This CDR3 is 12 amino acids long. The V and J ends lost 6 bases and 0 bases respectively, with 3 bases between them. CDR3 sequence: CASRLSGNTIYF. As DNA, the CDR3 is TGTGCCAGCAGGCTCTCTGGAAACACCATATATTTT.

The chain uses TRBV11-3 and TRBJ2-1, with 10 bases fitting TRBD1. Germline-derived CDR1 and CDR2 are SGHNT and YENEEA. Unmatched junction bases numbered 5, after V lost 5 bases and J lost 4 bases. This CDR3 is built from 15 residues. The CDR3: CASSLDRGTYNEQFF. The DNA of the CDR3 is TGTGCCAGCAGCCTGGACAGGGGGACTTACAATGAGCAGTTCTTC.

This sequence joins TRBV6-4 and TRBJ1-5, with TRBD1 identical over 7 bases. Per germline, CDR1 MRHNA and CDR2 SNTAGT. The ends lost 5 bases at V and 4 bases at J; junction bases unmatched: 5. The CDR3 runs to 14 residues. In DNA, the CDR3 is TGTGCCAGCAGTACCGGGACAGTAAATCAGCCCCAGCATTTT. It specifies CASSTGTVNQPQHF.

This clone was seen once. The rearrangement joins TRBV11-2 to TRBJ1-1; D is undetermined. Trimming removed 1 base from V and 0 bases from J, with 6 bases in between. Germline lookup yields CDR1 SGHAT and CDR2 FQNNGV. CDR3 length: 14 residues. CDR3 DNA sequence: TGTGCCAGCAGCTTAGGAGTCATGAACACTGAAGCTTTCTTT. It is translated as CASSLGVMNTEAFF.

In this sample, this clone turned up a few times. The J gene is TRBJ2-2, the V gene TRBV2, with 9 bases that match TRBD2. This CDR3 contains 15 residues. Germline CDR1 SNHLY, CDR2 FYNNEI. V shed 7 bases, J shed 6 bases, and the junction held 9 bases outside the gene matches. The CDR3 loop reads CASIGLAGVAGELFF. The CDR3 nucleotides read TGTGCCAGCATCGGCTTAGCGGGAGTGGCCGGGGAGCTGTTTTTT.

For the CDR3, the DNA is TGTGCCAGCAGCTTAATGGGGGAGGTAGGAGATACGCAGTATTTT. Protein sequence: CASSLMGEVGDTQYF. The chain links TRBV7-2 to TRBJ2-3, with D tentatively TRBD2 (6 bases). Germline loops: CDR1 SGHTA, CDR2 FQGNSA. The CDR3 consists of 15 residues. V gave up 2 bases and J gave up 5 bases, with 14 bases separating them.

The rearrangement uses TRBV4-1 and TRBJ1-5, with D possibly TRBD1 on 6 matching bases. The CDR3 sequence is 15 residues long. V lost 6 bases and J lost 3, with 15 bases in between. Per germline, CDR1 MGHRA and CDR2 YSYEKL. The CDR3 protein is CASRLEQGPNQPQHF. CDR3 nucleotides: TGCGCCAGCAGACTGGAACAGGGCCCCAATCAGCCCCAGCATTTT.

This chain links TRBV9 with TRBJ2-1, with TRBD1 as a possible D gene (6 bases). The germline V and J ends were trimmed by 0 bases and 8 bases, with 12 bases remaining between them. Germline V gene data show CDR1 as SGDLS and CDR2 as YYNGEE. This CDR3 has 14 amino acids. The CDR3 sequence: CASSVAYRDDEQFF. DNA of the CDR3: TGTGCCAGCAGCGTAGCATACAGGGACGATGAGCAGTTCTTC.

This clone was counted between two and nine times. This chain links TRBV6-1 with TRBJ1-6; perhaps TRBD1 as D (5 bases). V lost 10 bases and J 4 bases, leaving 11 bases between the germline ends. Per the germline V gene, CDR1 is MNHNS and CDR2 is SASEGT. This CDR3 spans 13 amino acids. The CDR3 bases are TGTGCCACCACCCAGGGATATAATTCACCCCTCCACTTT. Translation gives CATTQGYNSPLHF.

The rearrangement uses TRBV6-6 and TRBJ2-7; 7 bases match TRBD2. This CDR3 region has 14 residues. Looked up from germline, CDR1 is MNHNY and CDR2 is SVGAGI (reference sequence). Germline trimming cut 7 bases from V and 6 bases from J; bases unmatched to any gene: 12. CDR3 nucleotides: TGTGCCAGCACCCCCTCGGGGGGAGTAGGCGAGCAGTACTTC. Encoded protein: CASTPSGGVGEQYF.

This clone was counted a single time. This chain joins TRBV27 and TRBJ2-6, with D hard to call. CDR1 is MNHEY, CDR2 SMNVEV, per germline (reference sequence). The ends were cut back, 2 bases at V and 0 bases at J, with 11 bases in the middle. The CDR3 has 17 residues. The CDR3: CASSLETASSGANVLTF. DNA of the CDR3: TGTGCCAGCAGTTTAGAGACGGCTAGCTCTGGGGCCAACGTCCTGACTTTC.

The rearrangement uses TRBV29-1 and TRBJ2-1, with D perhaps matching TRBD1 or TRBD2 (6 bases each). The CDR3 spans 16 residues. V lost 2 bases and J 4 bases, leaving 18 bases between the germline ends. The germline V gene encodes CDR1 SQVTM and CDR2 ANQGSEA. The CDR3 region is CSVEKAGTLAYNEQFF. The CDR3 nucleotides are TGCAGCGTTGAAAAAGCCGGGACACTAGCTTACAATGAGCAGTTCTTC.

This chain connects TRBV7-9 to TRBJ2-1, with 8 positions matching TRBD2. Germline V gives CDR1 SEHNR, CDR2 FQNEAQ (reference sequence). After removal of 4 bases from V and 13 bases from J, the junction contained 3 bases not matched to a gene. The length of the CDR3 is 11 residues. DNA of the CDR3: TGTGCCAGCAGCTCCCGGGGGGGACAGTTCTTC. Its protein is CASSSRGGQFF.

V gene TRBV5-6 combines with J gene TRBJ2-3; D is undetermined. The CDR3 consists of 13 residues. With 5 bases removed from V and 2 bases from J, the gap between germline ends came to 9 bases. The germline V gene has CDR1 SGHDT and CDR2 YYEEEE. The CDR3 spells CASSFRFTDTQYF. The CDR3 coding sequence is TGTGCCAGCAGTTTCCGGTTCACAGATACGCAGTATTTT.

The chain recombines TRBV28 with TRBJ2-7, with 7 bases matching TRBD2. There are 14 residues in the CDR3. The V gene's germline CDR1 is MDHEN and CDR2 SYDVKM. With V trimmed by 6 bases and J by 7 bases, 12 bases remained unmatched. The CDR3 DNA is TGTGCCAGCAGGGGGACTACAGGTTCGTGGGAGCAGTACTTC. It translates to CASRGTTGSWEQYF.